This T cell receptor (beta chain) was sequenced in a study of cytomegalovirus exposure and HLA in healthy donors. Study background: When 350 to 500 donors were genotyped, roughly 82% of them were found to fall in the Caucasian-associated ancestry cluster. Study-level findings and limits: TCR beta chains associated with HLA were, in a later analysis, more clonally expanded than equally common others. One cluster of highly shared sequence variants probably arose as a sequencing artifact. Rarity held for most TCR sequences, but there were some public TCRs that occurred in many donors.

The primer mix had 60 Vbeta and 13 Jbeta primers. TCRdb's copy holds only in-frame clones and misses some; the assay was immunoSEQ multiplex PCR. The repertoire consists of 110,000 or so clones, with 55% to 75% occurring once and the leading ten covering 5.4%. Germline V gene data show CDR1 as SGHTS and CDR2 as YDEGEE. The V end was cut by 2 bases, the J end by 0 bases, with 9 bases between. The CDR3 spans 15 residues. A word on this clone: Its antigen is currently unknown.

J is TRBJ1-5 and V is TRBV5-8, with D possibly TRBD1 on 6 matching bases. The sequence was collected from a woman aged 70-85 years in good health and CMV-seropositive. Sequencing input: PBMCs. CDR3 in DNA: TGTGCCAGCAGCTTAGGGGGTTTTAGCAATCAGCCCCAGCATTTT. Amino acid sequence: CASSLGGFSNQPQHF. Complete variable domain (other parts from reference TRBV5-8 and TRBJ1-5): EAGVTQSPTHLIKTRGQQATLRCSPISGHTSVYWYQQALGLGLQFLLWYDEGEERNRGNFPPRFSGRQFPNYSSELNVNALELEDSALYLCASSLGGFSNQPQHFGDGTRLSIL.